This record covers a single T cell receptor (beta chain). Germline trimming cut 0 bases from V and 2 bases from J; bases unmatched to any gene: 5. Germline values: CDR1 SGHRS, CDR2 YFSETQ. The length of the CDR3 is 15 residues. A second roughly 6 to 12 cycle PCR used barcoded and J-beta primers. TCRdb called the 5' RACE reads again in MiXCR, with one record for every CDR3 protein. Of some 1.4 million distinct CDR3 sequences listed, approximately 40% were seen once; the top ten hold roughly 7.9%. The sample comes from a study of blood T cells in healthy people across ages. This sequence was found in a young woman in good health. This chain joins TRBV5-1 and TRBJ2-7; 7 bases align to TRBD1. The sample consisted of blood. CDR3 nucleotide sequence: TGCGCCAGCAGCTTGGACAGGGGATGGCCCTACGAGCAGTACTTC. Translating it yields CASSLDRGWPYEQYF.